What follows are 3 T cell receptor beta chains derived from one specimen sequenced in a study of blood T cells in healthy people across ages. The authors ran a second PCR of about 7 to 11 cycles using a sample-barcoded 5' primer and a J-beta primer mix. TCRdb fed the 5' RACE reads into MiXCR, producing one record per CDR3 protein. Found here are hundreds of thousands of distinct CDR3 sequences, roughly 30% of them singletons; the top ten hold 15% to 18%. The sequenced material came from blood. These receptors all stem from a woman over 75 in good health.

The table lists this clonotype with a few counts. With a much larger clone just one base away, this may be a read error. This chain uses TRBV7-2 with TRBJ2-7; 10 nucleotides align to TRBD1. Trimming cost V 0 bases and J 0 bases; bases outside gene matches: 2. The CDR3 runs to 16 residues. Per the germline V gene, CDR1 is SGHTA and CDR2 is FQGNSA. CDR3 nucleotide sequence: TGTGCCAGCAGCTTAGCGGGGACAGGGGACTCCTACGAGCAGTACTTC. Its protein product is CASSLAGTGDSYEQYF.

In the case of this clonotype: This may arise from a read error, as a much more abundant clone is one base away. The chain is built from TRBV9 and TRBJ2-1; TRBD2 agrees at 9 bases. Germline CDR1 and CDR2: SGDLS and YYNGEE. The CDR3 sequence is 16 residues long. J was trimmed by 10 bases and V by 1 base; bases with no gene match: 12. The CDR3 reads CASSVSAGGTFTEQFF. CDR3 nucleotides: TGTGCCAGCAGCGTATCCGCGGGGGGGACCTTTACGGAGCAGTTCTTC.

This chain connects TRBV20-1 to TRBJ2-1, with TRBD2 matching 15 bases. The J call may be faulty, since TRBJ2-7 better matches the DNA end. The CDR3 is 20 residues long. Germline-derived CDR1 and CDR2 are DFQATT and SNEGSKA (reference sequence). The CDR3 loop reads CSARGIPGLAGGSSYNEQYF. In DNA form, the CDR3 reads TGCAGTGCTCGGGGCATTCCGGGACTAGCGGGGGGTAGCTCCTACAATGAGCAGTACTTC.